A selection of T cell receptor beta chains follows, all from one sample in a study of cytomegalovirus exposure and HLA in healthy donors. Using immunoSEQ multiplex PCR, the repertoire was profiled, and TCRdb retains in-frame clones only, with some absent. The repertoire holds 89,000 or so clones, approximately 72% seen once, with about 10% in the top ten. Material for sequencing was PBMCs. The receptors originated from a man younger than 30 in good health and CMV-seropositive. Each CDR3 is given with its conserved first and last residue.

j_call,v_call,cdr3_aa
TRBJ2-3,TRBV5-1,CASRLGTSGADTQYF
TRBJ2-7,TRBV5-1,CASSPTGGQPSYEQYF
TRBJ2-1,TRBV29-1,CSVDGDSYNEQFF
TRBJ2-1,TRBV6-5,CASSFTLSGGKNEQFF
TRBJ2-1,TRBV18,CASSRTGNGEQFF
TRBJ1-2,TRBV7-9,CASSHRDRDYGYTF
TRBJ1-1,TRBV5-1,CASSLDYPGGNTEAFF
TRBJ2-7,TRBV2,CASSVRGGYEQYF
TRBJ1-1,TRBV27,CASSLPTGGNTEAFF
TRBJ1-6,TRBV30,CAWDPRTGWGSPLHF
TRBJ1-4,TRBV11-2,CASSLETEGAGNEKLFF
TRBJ2-7,TRBV11-2,CASSLALSAGTFYEQYF
TRBJ2-1,TRBV5-1,CASSLQGSDEQFF
TRBJ2-6,TRBV7-9,CASSPSGTGYSGANVLTF
TRBJ2-1,TRBV4-2,CASSQEGRVAGGSYNEQFF
TRBJ1-4,TRBV28,CASSPQGGLEKLFF
TRBJ1-5,TRBV6-5,CASSYPGQPQHF
TRBJ2-3,TRBV29-1,CSVEWGQGGTDTQYF
TRBJ1-1,TRBV11-1,CASSSEGGPNTEAFF
TRBJ2-2,TRBV12-1,CASSSRTGMRNTGELFF
TRBJ1-6,TRBV10-1,CASSEFQGVDSPLHF
TRBJ1-5,TRBV6-4,CASSENQGLGQPQHF
TRBJ2-3,TRBV7-8,CASSYPAGPSTDTQYF
TRBJ1-6,TRBV18,CASSPSLWTANDNSPLHF
TRBJ2-1,TRBV6-1,CASSELDGSYGRQFF
TRBJ2-1,TRBV5-1,CASMIAGGSYNEQFF
TRBJ2-2,TRBV5-4,CASSLDIFGGMNTGELFF
TRBJ2-1,TRBV7-2,CASSLARGNEQFF
TRBJ2-3,TRBV5-1,CASSHGRVRGTDTQYF
TRBJ1-2,TRBV6-4,CASSAYVGGGYTF
TRBJ1-1,TRBV30,CAWDRQGNTEAFF
TRBJ2-1,TRBV10-3,CAIRSGHEQFF
TRBJ1-2,TRBV28,CASSSGSSVGFYGYTF
TRBJ2-7,TRBV7-9,CASSLSDRAHEQYF
TRBJ1-2,TRBV10-3,CAISGIPEGRNYGYTF
TRBJ2-2,TRBV7-8,CASSLGGTRNTGELFF
TRBJ2-3,TRBV6-1,CASSNQEPDTQYF
TRBJ2-3,TRBV28,CASSRTYTDTQYF
TRBJ2-3,TRBV7-9,CASSATPGTGHTDTQYF
TRBJ1-1,TRBV28,CASSPPEGGGAFF